This is a list of T cell receptor beta chains from one sample in a study of T cell responses to AZD1222 COVID-19 vaccine. The table came from immunoSEQ multiplex PCR; TCRdb's copy has only in-frame clones and leaves some out. The sample holds about 170,000 clones, around nine tenths seen once. The starting material was peripheral blood, obtained on day 0 of AZD1222 vaccination. These receptors were collected from an adult in good health. CDR3s include the opening cysteine and the closing phenylalanine or tryptophan. The order of the fields is J gene, V gene, D gene, clone size, CDR3 protein, CDR3 DNA. The D gene is left open where the match is weak. Not every row has a clone size; where given, it reads once, few, many or a size class.

J gene: TRBJ2-3
V gene: TRBV10-2
D gene: TRBD2
clone size: -
CDR3 protein: CASTPGSGGADTQYF
CDR3 DNA: TGCGCCAGCACCCCGGGTAGCGGGGGCGCAGATACGCAGTATTTT

J gene: TRBJ2-3
V gene: TRBV4-3
D gene: TRBD1
clone size: -
CDR3 protein: CASSQVRHRGSDTQYF
CDR3 DNA: TGCGCCAGCAGCCAAGTGAGGCACAGGGGGTCAGATACGCAGTATTTT

J gene: TRBJ2-6
V gene: TRBV5-4
D gene: -
clone size: few
CDR3 protein: CASSSLGGSSGANVLTF
CDR3 DNA: TGTGCCAGCAGCTCCCTTGGGGGGAGCTCTGGGGCCAACGTCCTGACTTTC

J gene: TRBJ1-1
V gene: TRBV6-6
D gene: -
clone size: -
CDR3 protein: CASSPTDYTEAFF
CDR3 DNA: TGTGCCAGCAGTCCGACAGATTACACTGAAGCTTTCTTT

J gene: TRBJ2-1
V gene: TRBV4-1
D gene: TRBD2
clone size: -
CDR3 protein: CASSHQAGAVYNEQFF
CDR3 DNA: TGCGCCAGCAGCCACCAAGCGGGAGCCGTCTACAATGAGCAGTTCTTC

J gene: TRBJ1-5
V gene: TRBV7-6
D gene: -
clone size: -
CDR3 protein: CASSPGHSNQPQHF
CDR3 DNA: TGTGCCAGCAGCCCGGGACACAGTAATCAGCCCCAGCATTTT

J gene: TRBJ2-7
V gene: TRBV7-9
D gene: -
clone size: -
CDR3 protein: CASSPNPAGSYEQYF
CDR3 DNA: TGTGCCAGCAGCCCGAACCCAGCGGGTTCCTACGAGCAGTACTTC

J gene: TRBJ1-2
V gene: TRBV19
D gene: -
clone size: few
CDR3 protein: CASSVRLKAGYGYTF
CDR3 DNA: TGTGCCAGTAGTGTCCGTCTCAAAGCGGGGTATGGCTACACCTTC

J gene: TRBJ1-3
V gene: TRBV5-1
D gene: TRBD1
clone size: -
CDR3 protein: CASSSQATGQSSGNTIYF
CDR3 DNA: TGCGCCAGCAGTTCTCAAGCTACGGGACAGAGCTCTGGAAACACCATATATTTT

J gene: TRBJ1-2
V gene: TRBV5-6
D gene: TRBD1
clone size: once
CDR3 protein: CASRKTGGHGYTF
CDR3 DNA: TGTGCCAGCAGAAAAACAGGGGGACATGGCTACACCTTC

J gene: TRBJ2-2
V gene: TRBV6-4
D gene: -
clone size: -
CDR3 protein: CASSAYGAGMNTGELFF
CDR3 DNA: TGTGCCAGCAGTGCGTATGGGGCAGGGATGAACACCGGGGAGCTGTTTTTT

J gene: TRBJ1-4
V gene: TRBV5-6
D gene: -
clone size: -
CDR3 protein: CASSLRRPNEKLFF
CDR3 DNA: TGTGCCAGCAGCTTGCGTCGGCCTAATGAAAAACTGTTTTTT

J gene: TRBJ1-2
V gene: TRBV6-5
D gene: TRBD1
clone size: few
CDR3 protein: CASRRDSFYGYTF
CDR3 DNA: TGTGCCAGCAGAAGGGACAGTTTTTATGGCTACACCTTC

J gene: TRBJ2-6
V gene: TRBV18
D gene: TRBD1
clone size: -
CDR3 protein: CASSPQGGTGYSGANVLTF
CDR3 DNA: TGTGCCAGCTCACCCCAGGGCGGGACAGGGTACTCTGGGGCCAACGTCCTGACTTTC

J gene: TRBJ1-2
V gene: TRBV6-5
D gene: -
clone size: -
CDR3 protein: CASSYSYRAYGYTF
CDR3 DNA: TGTGCCAGCAGTTACTCTTACAGGGCCTATGGCTACACCTTC

J gene: TRBJ2-5
V gene: TRBV7-2
D gene: TRBD2
clone size: -
CDR3 protein: CASSFTSGGAETQYF
CDR3 DNA: TGTGCCAGCAGCTTTACTAGCGGGGGGGCAGAGACCCAGTACTTC